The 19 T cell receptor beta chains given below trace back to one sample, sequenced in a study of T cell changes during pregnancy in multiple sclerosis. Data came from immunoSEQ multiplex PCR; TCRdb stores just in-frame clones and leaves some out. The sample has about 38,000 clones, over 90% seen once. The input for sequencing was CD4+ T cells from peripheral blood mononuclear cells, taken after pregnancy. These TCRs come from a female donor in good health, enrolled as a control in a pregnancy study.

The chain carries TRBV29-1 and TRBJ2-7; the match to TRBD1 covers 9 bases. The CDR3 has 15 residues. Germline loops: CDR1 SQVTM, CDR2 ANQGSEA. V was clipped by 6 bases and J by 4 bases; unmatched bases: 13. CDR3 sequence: CSVPGRTGAGYEQYF. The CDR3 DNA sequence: TGCAGCGTCCCGGGTAGGACAGGGGCTGGGTACGAGCAGTACTTC.

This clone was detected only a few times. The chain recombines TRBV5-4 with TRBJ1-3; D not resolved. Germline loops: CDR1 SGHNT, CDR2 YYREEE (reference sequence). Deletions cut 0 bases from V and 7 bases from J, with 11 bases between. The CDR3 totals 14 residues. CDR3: CASSLDDLGNTIYF. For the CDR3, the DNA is TGTGCCAGCAGCTTGGACGACCTCGGGAACACCATATATTTT.

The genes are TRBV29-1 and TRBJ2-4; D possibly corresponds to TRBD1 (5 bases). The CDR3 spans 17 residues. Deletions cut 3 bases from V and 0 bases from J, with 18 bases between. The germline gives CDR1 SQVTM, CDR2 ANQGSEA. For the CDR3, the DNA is TGCAGCGTTGATGCGGTAGAGGCAGGGCTAGCCAAAAACATTCAGTACTTC. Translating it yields CSVDAVEAGLAKNIQYF.

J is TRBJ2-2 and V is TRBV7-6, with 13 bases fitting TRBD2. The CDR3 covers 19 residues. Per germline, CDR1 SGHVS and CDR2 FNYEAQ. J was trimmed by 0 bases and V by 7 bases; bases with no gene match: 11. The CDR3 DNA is TGTGCCAGCAACCTTGGGGGGACTAGCGGGGTCGCGAACACCGGGGAGCTGTTTTTT. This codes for CASNLGGTSGVANTGELFF.

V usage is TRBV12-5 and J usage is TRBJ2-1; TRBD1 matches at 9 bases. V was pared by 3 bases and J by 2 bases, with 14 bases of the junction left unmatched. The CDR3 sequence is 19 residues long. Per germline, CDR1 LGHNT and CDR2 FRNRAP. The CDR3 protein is CASGFGAWGDRETYNEQFF. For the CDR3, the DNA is TGTGCTAGTGGTTTTGGCGCCTGGGGGGACAGGGAGACCTACAATGAGCAGTTCTTC.

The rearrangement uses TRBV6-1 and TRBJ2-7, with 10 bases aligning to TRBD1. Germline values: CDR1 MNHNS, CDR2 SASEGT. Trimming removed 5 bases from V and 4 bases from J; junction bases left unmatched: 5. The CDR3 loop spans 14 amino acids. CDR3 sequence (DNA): TGTGCCAGCAGTCGGGGACAGGGGAGATACGAGCAGTACTTC. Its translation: CASSRGQGRYEQYF.

The CDR3 DNA follows: TGTGCCAGCAGCTTAGGCACAGCTTCAGGCGAGCAGTACTTC. It translates to CASSLGTASGEQYF. The J gene is TRBJ2-7, the V gene TRBV7-8; no reliable D call. The V and J ends lost 1 base and 6 bases respectively, with 13 bases between them. CDR1 SGHVS and CDR2 FQNEAQ come from the germline V gene. The CDR3 contains 14 residues.

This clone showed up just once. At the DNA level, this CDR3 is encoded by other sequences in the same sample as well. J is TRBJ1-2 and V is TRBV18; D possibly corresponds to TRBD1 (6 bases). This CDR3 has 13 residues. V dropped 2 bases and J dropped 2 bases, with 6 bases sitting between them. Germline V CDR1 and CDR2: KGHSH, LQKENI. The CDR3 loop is CASSPGQNYGYTF. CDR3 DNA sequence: TGTGCCAGCTCACCAGGACAGAACTATGGCTACACCTTC.

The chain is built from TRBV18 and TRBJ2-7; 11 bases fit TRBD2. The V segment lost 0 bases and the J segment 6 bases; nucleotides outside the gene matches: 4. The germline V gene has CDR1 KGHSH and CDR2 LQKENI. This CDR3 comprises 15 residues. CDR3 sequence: CASSPPGLAVPEQYF. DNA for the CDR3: TGTGCCAGCTCACCACCGGGACTAGCGGTCCCCGAGCAGTACTTC.

CDR3 bases: TGTGCCAGCAGTCTTCAGAGGGAGCAGTACTTC. The encoded protein is CASSLQREQYF. The chain recombines TRBV7-2 with TRBJ2-7; unclear D gene. This CDR3 has 11 amino acids. Trimming took off 6 bases at V and 7 bases at J, with 10 bases between the two ends. Germline V lookup: CDR1 SGHTA, CDR2 FQGNSA.

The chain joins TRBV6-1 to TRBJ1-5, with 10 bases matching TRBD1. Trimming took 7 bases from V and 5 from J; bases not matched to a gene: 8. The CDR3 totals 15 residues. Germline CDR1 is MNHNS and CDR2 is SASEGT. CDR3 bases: TGTGCCAGCACCTCCCCTGACAGGGGGCATCAGCCCCAGCATTTT. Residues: CASTSPDRGHQPQHF.

In DNA, the CDR3 is TGTGCCAGCAGTTTCAGGGGCTCACCCCTCCACTTT. It yields the protein CASSFRGSPLHF. The V call is TRBV6-5, the J call TRBJ1-6; tentatively, D is TRBD1 (6 bases). The V gene lost 4 bases and the J gene lost 10 bases, with 8 bases spanning the gap. The CDR3 contains 12 residues. CDR1 is MNHEY, CDR2 SVGAGI, per germline.

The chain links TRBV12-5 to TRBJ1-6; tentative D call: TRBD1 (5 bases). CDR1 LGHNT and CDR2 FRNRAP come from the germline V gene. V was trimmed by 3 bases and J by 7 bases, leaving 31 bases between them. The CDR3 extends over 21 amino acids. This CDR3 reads CASGFVSPLNLGDRGNSPLHF. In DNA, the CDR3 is TGTGCTAGTGGTTTCGTGAGCCCATTGAACCTCGGCGATAGGGGAAATTCACCCCTCCACTTT. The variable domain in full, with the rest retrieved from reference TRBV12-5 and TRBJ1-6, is DARVTQTPRHKVTEMGQEVTMRCQPILGHNTVFWYRQTMMQGLELLAYFRNRAPLDDSGMPKDRFSAEMPDATLATLKIQPSEPRDSAVYFCASGFVSPLNLGDRGNSPLHFGNGTRLTVT.

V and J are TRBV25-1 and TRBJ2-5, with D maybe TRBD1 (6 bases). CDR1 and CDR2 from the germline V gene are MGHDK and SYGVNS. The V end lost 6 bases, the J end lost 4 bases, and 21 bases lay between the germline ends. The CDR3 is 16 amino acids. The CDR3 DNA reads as TGTGCCAGCAGCCTGGGGCAGGGGATCGTGGGAGAGACCCAGTACTTC. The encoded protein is CASSLGQGIVGETQYF.

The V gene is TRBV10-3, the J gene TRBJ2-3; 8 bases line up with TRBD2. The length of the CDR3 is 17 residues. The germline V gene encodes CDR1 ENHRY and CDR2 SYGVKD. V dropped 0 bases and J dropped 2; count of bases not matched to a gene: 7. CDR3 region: CAISESAGGPITDTQYF. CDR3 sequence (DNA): TGTGCCATCAGTGAGTCGGCGGGGGGCCCCATCACAGATACGCAGTATTTT.

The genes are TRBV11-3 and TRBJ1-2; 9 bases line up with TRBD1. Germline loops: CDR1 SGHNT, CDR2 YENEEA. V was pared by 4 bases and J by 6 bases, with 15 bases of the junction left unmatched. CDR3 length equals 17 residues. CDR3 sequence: CASSSGQGKKSGDGYTF. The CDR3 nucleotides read TGTGCCAGCAGCTCCGGACAGGGGAAAAAATCGGGGGATGGCTACACCTTC. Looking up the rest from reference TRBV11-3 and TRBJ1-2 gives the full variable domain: EAGVVQSPRYKIIEKKQPVAFWCNPISGHNTLYWYLQNLGQGPELLIRYENEEAVDDSQLPKDRFSAERLKGVDSTLKIQPAELGDSAVYLCASSSGQGKKSGDGYTFGSGTRLTVV.

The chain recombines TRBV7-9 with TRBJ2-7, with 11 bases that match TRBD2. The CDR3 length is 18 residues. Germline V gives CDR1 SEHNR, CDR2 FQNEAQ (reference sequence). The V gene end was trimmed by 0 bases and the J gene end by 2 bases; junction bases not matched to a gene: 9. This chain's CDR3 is CASSLAPKLAGVPYEQYF. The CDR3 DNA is TGTGCCAGCAGCTTAGCCCCTAAACTAGCGGGGGTACCCTACGAGCAGTACTTC.

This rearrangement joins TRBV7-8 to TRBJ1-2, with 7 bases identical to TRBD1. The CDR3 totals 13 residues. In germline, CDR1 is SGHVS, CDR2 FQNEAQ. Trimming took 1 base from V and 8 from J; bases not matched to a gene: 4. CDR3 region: CASSLEGAGGYTF. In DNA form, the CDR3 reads TGTGCCAGCAGCTTAGAGGGGGCAGGAGGCTACACCTTC.

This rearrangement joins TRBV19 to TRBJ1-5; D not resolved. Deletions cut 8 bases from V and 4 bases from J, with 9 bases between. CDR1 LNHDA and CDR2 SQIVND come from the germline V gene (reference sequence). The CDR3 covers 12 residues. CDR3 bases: TGTGCCAGTGGCTTGAAGAATCAGCCCCAGCATTTT. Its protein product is CASGLKNQPQHF.